This TCR beta chain was recorded in a study of B cell selection in AIRE deficiency. The regulatory T cell sort gate was CD4+CD25hiCD127low/negative. This clone was detected once. What it binds is unknown. Repertoires were generated with immunoSEQ multiplex PCR, while TCRdb's copy carries only in-frame clones and drops some. The sample shows around 26,000 clones, 92% of them seen only once. General study points: Approximately 32% of healthy-donor shared Treg TCRbeta sequences appeared in patient Tconv cells. CDR3s were shorter in shared Treg sequences, reflecting few non-templated nucleotide insertions.

This CDR3 has 15 amino acids. Germline V lookup: CDR1 GTSNPN, CDR2 SVGIG (reference sequence). Trimming took 0 bases from V and 4 from J; bases not matched to a gene: 2. The rearrangement uses TRBV30 and TRBJ2-2; 10 bases line up with TRBD1. This TCR was recovered from a human donor in good health. The sequenced sample was CD4+CD25+ Tregs sorted from PBMCs. The CDR3 loop is CAWSVGTGVTGELFF. DNA for the CDR3: TGTGCCTGGAGTGTCGGGACAGGGGTCACCGGGGAGCTGTTTTTT.